This T cell receptor beta chain was sequenced during a study of cytomegalovirus exposure and HLA in healthy donors. The CDR3 length is 13 residues. With 4 bases clipped from V and 13 bases from J, the junction kept 11 bases outside the gene matches. Germline V gene lookup returns CDR1 MNHEY and CDR2 SMNVEV (reference sequence). Primers included in the PCR were 60 Vbeta and 13 Jbeta primers. The method was immunoSEQ multiplex PCR; TCRdb's version includes in-frame clones alone and lacks a portion of them. The data hold 200,000 to 250,000 clones, with just over 75% observed a single time. This chain uses TRBV27 with TRBJ1-1; TRBD1 agrees at 8 bases. The TCR was taken from an older woman in good health and CMV-seropositive. The sample taken for sequencing was PBMCs. This CDR3 is CASSYSGQGLGFF. CDR3 DNA: TGTGCCAGCAGTTATTCCGGACAGGGTCTCGGTTTCTTT.